This is a list of T cell receptor beta chains from one sample in a study of T cell repertoires in cytomegalovirus infection. TCRdb redid the calling of the reads with MiXCR, one entry per CDR3 protein. The sample shows some 220,000 distinct CDR3 sequences, 10% to 15% of them seen only once. The sequenced sample was PBMCs. The origin of the receptors is a human donor in good health (CMV status not recorded). Some clones in this sample may be carry-over from other donors' samples. CDR3s include the opening cysteine and the closing phenylalanine or tryptophan. The D gene is left open where the match is weak. Part of the rows lack a size; the others show once, few, many or a class for expanded clones.

J gene,D gene,clone size,CDR3 length,V gene,CDR3 protein
TRBJ2-1,TRBD2,-,16,TRBV6-2/TRBV6-3,CASSYATSGRYNEQFF
TRBJ1-6,TRBD1,few,13,TRBV19,CATSTGGDSPLHF
TRBJ1-4,TRBD1,many,15,TRBV7-2,CASSRTGPTNEKLFF
TRBJ1-2,-,-,13,TRBV19,CASSKESNYGYTF
TRBJ2-5,-,many,15,TRBV19,CASTGGMGGQETQYF
TRBJ1-2,-,many,15,TRBV4-3,CASSQDLGVGYGYTF
TRBJ2-7,TRBD1,many,14,TRBV4-2,CASSQGQGTYEQYF
TRBJ2-7,-,-,15,TRBV5-1,CASSLDGQSSYEQYF
TRBJ1-5,TRBD1,-,15,TRBV5-1,CASSLATGANQPQHF
TRBJ2-1,-,many,12,TRBV7-2,CASSLGGREQFF
TRBJ2-3,TRBD2,many,17,TRBV25-1,CASSEGGAGVVTDTQYF
TRBJ2-1,-,many,12,TRBV7-2,CASSSNYNEQFF
TRBJ1-2,TRBD1,-,14,TRBV14,CASSQSGQGDGYTF
TRBJ2-7,-,-,14,TRBV9,CASSPLEGVYEQYF
TRBJ2-7,-,many,15,TRBV6-1,CASGEQEALLYEQYF
TRBJ2-2,TRBD1,few,17,TRBV19,CASSPSPGQINTGELFF
TRBJ2-1,TRBD2,many,15,TRBV11-1,CASSLRSGANNEQFF